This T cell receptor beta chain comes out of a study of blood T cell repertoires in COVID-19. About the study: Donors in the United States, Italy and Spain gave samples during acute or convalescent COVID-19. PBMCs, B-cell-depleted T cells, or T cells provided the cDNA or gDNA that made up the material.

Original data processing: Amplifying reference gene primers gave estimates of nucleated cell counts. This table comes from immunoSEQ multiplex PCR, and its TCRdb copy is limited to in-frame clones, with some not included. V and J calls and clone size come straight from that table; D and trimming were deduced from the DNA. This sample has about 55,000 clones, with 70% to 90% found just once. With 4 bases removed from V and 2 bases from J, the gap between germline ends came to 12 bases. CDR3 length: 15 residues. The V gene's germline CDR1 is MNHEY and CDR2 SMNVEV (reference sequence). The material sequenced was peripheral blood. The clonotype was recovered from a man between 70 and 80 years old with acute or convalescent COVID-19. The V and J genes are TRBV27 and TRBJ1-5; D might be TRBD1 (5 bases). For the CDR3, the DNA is TGTGCCAGCAGTTCCGTTGGGGCCGGCAATCAGCCCCAGCATTTT. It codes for CASSSVGAGNQPQHF.